The next 20 T cell receptor beta chains were all read from a single sample in a study of T-cell memory formation after mild COVID-19. Via MiXCR, TCRdb re-called the 5' RACE reads, giving one row per CDR3 protein. The repertoire holds 120,000 to 150,000 distinct CDR3 sequences, with about 19% as singletons. Source material: PBMCs or a T cell subset sorted from them (not recorded which). These receptors were collected from an adult woman who had mild COVID-19 (a few samples of this study predate the infection). Cell type and time point are not known.

The rearrangement joins TRBV6-5 to TRBJ2-1; 11 nucleotides match TRBD2. V trimming: 6 bases; J trimming: 0 bases; junction bases outside the gene matches: 4. This CDR3 contains 16 residues. Germline lookup yields CDR1 MNHEY and CDR2 SVGAGI. Here the CDR3 DNA reads TGTGCCAGCAGAGAACTAGCGGGAGCCTCCTACAATGAGCAGTTCTTC. Its translation: CASRELAGASYNEQFF.

This clonotype was counted a few times. The genes are TRBV18 and TRBJ1-2; D is uncertain. Germline CDR1 is KGHSH and CDR2 is LQKENI. The V gene lost 8 bases and the J gene lost 7 bases, with 11 bases spanning the gap. The CDR3 extends over 11 amino acids. The CDR3 sequence: CASTRESGYTF. The CDR3 DNA sequence: TGTGCCAGCACCCGGGAGTCTGGCTACACCTTC.

The rearrangement uses TRBV5-6 and TRBJ1-1; maybe TRBD1 (5 bases). Trimming removed 4 bases at V and 7 bases at J, with 17 bases between. This CDR3 comprises 14 residues. CDR1 and CDR2 from the germline V gene are SGHDT and YYEEEE. CDR3 sequence: CASSLGWGFREAFF. DNA for the CDR3: TGTGCCAGCAGCCTTGGATGGGGGTTTCGTGAAGCTTTCTTT.

This clonotype was seen a handful of times. CDR3 bases: TGTGCCACCAGCAGAGATGTTCACGGCGGGGAGACCCAGTACTTC. This codes for CATSRDVHGGETQYF. The genes are TRBV15 and TRBJ2-5; weak D call: TRBD2 (5 bases). In germline, CDR1 is LNHNV, CDR2 YYDKDF (reference sequence). V lost 0 bases and J lost 5, with 13 bases in between. The CDR3 spans 15 residues.

The genes are TRBV7-3 and TRBJ2-1, with TRBD2 identical over 10 bases. CDR1 is SGHTA and CDR2 is FQGTGA in the germline V gene. The CDR3 contains 16 residues. V dropped 5 bases and J dropped 9; count of bases not matched to a gene: 13. The CDR3 protein is CASSQSGRAVLSEQFF. The CDR3 DNA reads TGTGCCAGCAGCCAAAGCGGGAGGGCCGTATTGAGTGAGCAGTTCTTC.

Only a few counts were recorded for this clonotype. The V gene is TRBV7-2, the J gene TRBJ2-3; TRBD1 or TRBD2 may be the D gene (5 bases each). V was trimmed by 6 bases and J by 0 bases, leaving 10 bases between them. The CDR3 loop spans 14 amino acids. Germline V gives CDR1 SGHTA, CDR2 FQGNSA. CDR3: CASRDGGSTDTQYF. The CDR3 DNA reads as TGTGCCAGCAGGGATGGGGGTAGCACAGATACGCAGTATTTT.

J is TRBJ2-3 and V is TRBV24-1; D remains unclear. Looked up from germline, CDR1 is KGHDR and CDR2 is SFDVKD. V lost 3 bases and J lost 0, with 9 bases in between. The length of the CDR3 is 15 residues. Written as DNA, the CDR3 is TGTGCCACCAGTGATCGGACGCTAAGCACAGATACGCAGTATTTT. It yields the protein CATSDRTLSTDTQYF.

The chain is built from TRBV12-3 or TRBV12-4 and TRBJ2-5, with D unclear. Trimming took off 3 bases at V and 0 bases at J, with 5 bases between the two ends. CDR3 length: 13 amino acids. CDR3 protein: CASSFTDQETQYF. The CDR3, as DNA: TGTGCCAGCAGTTTTACAGACCAAGAGACCCAGTACTTC.

The genes are TRBV12-3 or TRBV12-4 and TRBJ1-1, with D perhaps TRBD1 (6 bases). The CDR3 spans 11 residues. V was pared by 6 bases and J by 11 bases, with 13 bases between. The CDR3: CASRQGLTAFF. CDR3 in DNA: TGTGCCAGCAGACAGGGATTAACGGCTTTCTTT.

This chain connects TRBV23-1 to TRBJ2-3; no firm D call. TRBV23-1 is assigned to the ORF class and has an uncertain function. V was cut by 3 bases and J by 7 bases, with 17 bases left in between. The CDR3 is 15 residues long. The DNA for the CDR3 is TGCGCCAGCAGTCAGAAATCCGACGTCCTGCATACGCAGTATTTT. Amino acids: CASSQKSDVLHTQYF.

This clonotype appeared a few times. The V call is TRBV24-1, the J call TRBJ2-3; D is perhaps TRBD2 (5 bases). V was trimmed by 6 bases and J by 4 bases, leaving 10 bases between them. This CDR3 comprises 13 residues. The germline CDR1 and CDR2 sequences are KGHDR and SFDVKD. The CDR3 sequence: CATSLGRADTQYF. Here the CDR3 DNA reads TGTGCCACCAGTCTGGGGAGAGCAGATACGCAGTATTTT.

This clonotype showed up just a few times. V and J are TRBV4-1 and TRBJ1-1, with D possibly being TRBD1 (5 bases). The CDR3 totals 15 residues. Trimming took 1 base from V and 3 from J, leaving 12 bases between them. Looked up from germline, CDR1 is MGHRA and CDR2 is YSYEKL. CDR3 sequence (DNA): TGCGCCAGCAGCCAAGGGGGGGGAAAGTACACTGAAGCTTTCTTT. Its protein is CASSQGGGKYTEAFF.

This clonotype occurred a few times. This chain links TRBV6-6 with TRBJ1-2; a possible D gene is TRBD1 (5 bases). The CDR3 length is 14 residues. Germline-derived CDR1 and CDR2 are MNHNY and SVGAGI (reference sequence). The ends were cut back, 10 bases at V and 5 bases at J, with 20 bases in the middle. CDR3 sequence: CATGEGGHFYGYTF. CDR3 DNA sequence: TGTGCCACTGGGGAGGGCGGACACTTTTATGGCTACACCTTC.

The genes are TRBV20-1 and TRBJ2-7; tentatively, D is TRBD1 (6 bases). This CDR3 comprises 11 residues. CDR1 is DFQATT, CDR2 SNEGSKA, per germline (reference sequence). V was shortened by 6 bases and J by 7 bases, with 13 bases between the two germline ends. In DNA, the CDR3 is TGCAGTGCCCCCTGGCAGGGGGAGCAGTACTTC. It yields the protein CSAPWQGEQYF.

V is TRBV29-1 and J is TRBJ2-7; D not certain. The CDR3 has 11 amino acids. The V gene's germline CDR1 is SQVTM and CDR2 ANQGSEA. V lost 4 bases to trimming and J lost 2 bases, with 6 bases between them. CDR3 DNA: TGCAGCGTTGCTGACGCCTACGAGCAGTACTTC. Protein: CSVADAYEQYF.

This clonotype showed up just a few times. This chain uses TRBV24-1 with TRBJ2-2, with a possible D match to TRBD1 (5 bases). The CDR3 is 19 residues long. Germline V gives CDR1 KGHDR, CDR2 SFDVKD. Between the trimmed V and J ends, which lost 1 base and 3 bases, there was a span of 20 bases. CDR3 sequence: CATSDFWRQGSPDTGELFF. The CDR3 bases are TGTGCCACCAGTGATTTTTGGCGGCAGGGATCGCCGGACACCGGGGAGCTGTTTTTT.

This clonotype was detected a few times. This chain connects TRBV4-1 to TRBJ2-5; TRBD2 aligns across 7 bases. The ends lost 0 bases at V and 2 bases at J; junction bases unmatched: 3. CDR1 is MGHRA, CDR2 YSYEKL, per germline. The CDR3 loop spans 15 amino acids. The CDR3 here is CASSQDSGGQETQYF. The CDR3 DNA follows: TGCGCCAGCAGCCAAGATTCCGGGGGGCAAGAGACCCAGTACTTC.

The CDR3 region is CASSLSLGLAATYEQYF. The CDR3 nucleotides are TGTGCCAGCAGCTTATCCCTCGGACTAGCGGCTACCTACGAGCAGTACTTC. The chain joins TRBV7-6 to TRBJ2-7; 10 bases fit TRBD2. V dropped 2 bases and J dropped 2; count of bases not matched to a gene: 9. The CDR3 length is 17 residues. CDR1 and CDR2 (germline): SGHVS, FNYEAQ. Combining the CDR3 with reference TRBV7-6 and TRBJ2-7 gives the whole variable domain GAGVSQSPRYKVTKRGQDVALRCDPISGHVSLYWYRQALGQGPEFLTYFNYEAQQDKSGLPNDRFSAERPEGSISTLTIQRTEQRDSAMYRCASSLSLGLAATYEQYFGPGTRLTVT.

J is TRBJ1-5 and V is TRBV20-1; TRBD1 matches 9 bases. The CDR3 is made up of 19 amino acids. V shed 3 bases, J shed 4 bases, and the junction held 19 bases outside the gene matches. CDR1 DFQATT and CDR2 SNEGSKA come from the germline V gene (reference sequence). CDR3 DNA: TGCAGTGCTAGGCCACAGGGGGCCTTGAAAACCTTACTAAATCAGCCCCAGCATTTT. Translation: CSARPQGALKTLLNQPQHF.

The sample holds many counts of this clonotype. The J gene is TRBJ1-1, the V gene TRBV7-2; 8 bases are shared with TRBD1. Germline assignment: CDR1 SGHTA and CDR2 FQGNSA. The CDR3 runs to 15 residues. The J segment lost 5 bases and the V segment lost 5 bases, leaving 10 bases of the junction unmatched. The CDR3 DNA reads TGTGCCAGCAGCCTAAGCGGACAGGGCTTGACTGAAGCTTTCTTT. Translating it yields CASSLSGQGLTEAFF.